The 16 T cell receptor beta chains below come from one sample, sequenced in a study of PD-1 blockade in mismatch repair-deficient tumors. Repertoires were generated with immunoSEQ multiplex PCR, while TCRdb's copy carries only in-frame clones and drops some. This table holds around 68,000 clones, 78% found once. Sequencing was performed on peripheral blood, taken 2 weeks after starting pembrolizumab. These receptors were taken from an adult with mismatch repair-deficient cancer.

This clone was counted once. The chain uses TRBV5-6 and TRBJ1-4; D unclear. Trimming took off 2 bases at V and 6 bases at J, with 2 bases between the two ends. Germline V gene lookup returns CDR1 SGHDT and CDR2 YYEEEE. The CDR3 contains 11 residues. The CDR3 region is CASSLHEKLFF. CDR3 nucleotides: TGTGCCAGCAGCTTACATGAAAAACTGTTTTTT.

This chain uses TRBV7-2 with TRBJ1-5; D unclear. The germline V and J ends were trimmed by 5 bases and 5 bases, with 10 bases remaining between them. The CDR3 is made up of 13 amino acids. Germline assignment: CDR1 SGHTA and CDR2 FQGNSA. The CDR3: CASSQRVDQPQHF. The CDR3 nucleotides are TGTGCCAGCAGCCAAAGGGTCGATCAGCCCCAGCATTTT.

This clone came up a few times. The chain is built from TRBV5-4 and TRBJ1-2; D remains unclear. V lost 0 bases to trimming and J lost 4 bases, with 4 bases between them. The CDR3 consists of 12 residues. From germline, CDR1 is SGHNT and CDR2 YYREEE (reference sequence). The CDR3 DNA reads TGTGCCAGCAGCTTGGACGCCTATGGCTACACCTTC. Translated: CASSLDAYGYTF.

V is TRBV10-3 and J is TRBJ1-1; D not resolved. Germline V gene sequence: CDR1 ENHRY, CDR2 SYGVKD. Trimming stripped 11 bases from V and 1 base from J, with 14 bases between. The CDR3 is 13 amino acids. CDR3 region: CASTGGKNTEAFF. CDR3 in DNA: TGTGCCTCGACGGGAGGGAAGAACACTGAAGCTTTCTTT.

This clone was seen just once. The V and J genes are TRBV4-3 and TRBJ2-1, with 13 bases matching TRBD2. This CDR3 region has 15 residues. Per germline, CDR1 LGHNA and CDR2 YSLEER. The junction had 3 bases not matched to a gene; V was cut back by 3 bases and J by 7 bases. CDR3 protein: CASSHTSGRGNEQFF. For the CDR3, the DNA is TGCGCCAGCAGCCATACTAGCGGGAGGGGGAATGAGCAGTTCTTC.

The chain carries TRBV2 and TRBJ2-1; 7 bases agree with TRBD2. CDR1 is SNHLY, CDR2 FYNNEI, per germline. The CDR3 length is 14 residues. Germline trimming cut 7 bases from V and 2 bases from J; bases unmatched to any gene: 5. The CDR3 DNA reads as TGTGCCAGCAAGAGCGGACTAGCCTACAATGAGCAGTTCTTC. Translated: CASKSGLAYNEQFF.

The chain recombines TRBV6-6 with TRBJ2-7; D is possibly TRBD1 (6 bases). Germline loops: CDR1 MNHNY, CDR2 SVGAGI (reference sequence). The CDR3 extends over 13 amino acids. V was cut by 1 base and J by 4 bases, with 8 bases left in between. CDR3 region: CASSYLQGYEQYF. The CDR3 region has the DNA TGTGCCAGCAGTTACTTACAGGGTTACGAGCAGTACTTC.

CDR3 sequence: CASSYTSGLGVDEQFF. The CDR3 region has the DNA TGTGCCAGCAGTTACACGTCGGGACTAGGGGTGGACGAGCAGTTCTTC. This chain links TRBV6-5 with TRBJ2-1; 8 bases are shared with TRBD2. J lost 10 bases, V lost 2 bases, and 13 bases had no gene match. Germline V lookup: CDR1 MNHEY, CDR2 SVGAGI. This CDR3 is 16 amino acids long.

As to this clone: The junction departs from the called germline gene at one end, perhaps through a read error. The chain is built from TRBV7-7 and TRBJ2-2, with 11 nucleotides matching TRBD2. The CDR3 totals 17 residues. CDR1 is SSHAT and CDR2 is FNYEAQ in the germline V gene (reference sequence). This CDR3 is CASSSTSGEANTGELFF. CDR3 coding DNA: TGTGCTAGCAGCTCGACTAGCGGGGAAGCCAACACCGGGGAGCTGTTTTTT.

The J gene is TRBJ1-4, the V gene TRBV2; no definite D call. The CDR3 loop spans 10 amino acids. Germline V gives CDR1 SNHLY, CDR2 FYNNEI. V lost 4 bases to trimming and J lost 10 bases, with 4 bases between them. In DNA form, the CDR3 reads TGTGCCAGCAGTGTTGGAAAACTGTTTTTT. It specifies CASSVGKLFF.

The rearrangement uses TRBV27 and TRBJ2-7; D may be TRBD1 (5 bases). This CDR3 has 14 amino acids. V lost 6 bases to trimming and J lost 6 bases, with 18 bases between them. Germline CDR1 and CDR2: MNHEY and SMNVEV (reference sequence). The CDR3 here is CASSLNTPGSEQYF. CDR3 sequence (DNA): TGTGCCAGCAGCCTTAATACCCCAGGGTCCGAGCAGTACTTC.

Regarding this clone: The germline gene is not matched at one end of the junction; a read error may be the cause. The V gene is TRBV30, the J gene TRBJ1-3; TRBD1 is a possible D gene (5 bases). Germline V CDR1 and CDR2: GTSNPN, SVGIG (reference sequence). CDR3 length equals 13 residues. This chain's CDR3 is CAWNLGQGTTIYF. As DNA, the CDR3 is TGTGCCTGGAATTTGGGCCAGGGAACCACCATATATTTT.

The CDR3 DNA is TGTGCCACCAGCGGATGGGACAGGGGGCCCGAAATTCCAGAGACCCAGTACTTC. Translated, it gives CATSGWDRGPEIPETQYF. The J gene is TRBJ2-5, the V gene TRBV15; the match to TRBD1 covers 12 bases. The junction had 14 bases not matched to a gene; V was cut back by 5 bases and J by 4 bases. The CDR3 covers 18 residues. Germline V CDR1 and CDR2: LNHNV, YYDKDF (reference sequence).

The chain couples TRBV7-3 to TRBJ2-1; D may be TRBD1 (5 bases). Germline V gene data show CDR1 as SGHTA and CDR2 as FQGTGA. This CDR3 is 12 amino acids long. V lost 5 bases to trimming and J lost 9 bases, with 11 bases between them. CDR3 nucleotides: TGTGCCAGCAGCCCCAACCAGGGTGAGCAGTTCTTC. Its translation is CASSPNQGEQFF.

The CDR3 coding sequence is TGTGCCAGCAGCCCGGGTAGGGCCAACGTCCTGACTTTC. Residues: CASSPGRANVLTF. The chain carries TRBV5-6 and TRBJ2-6, with D unresolved. The CDR3 has 13 amino acids. The ends were cut back, 4 bases at V and 5 bases at J, with 7 bases in the middle. Germline CDR1 reads SGHDT; CDR2 reads YYEEEE.

V usage is TRBV11-2 and J usage is TRBJ2-7, with 10 bases matching TRBD1. V lost 5 bases, J lost 3 bases, and 4 bases stayed unmatched. The CDR3 loop spans 14 amino acids. Germline assignment: CDR1 SGHAT and CDR2 FQNNGV. Here the CDR3 DNA reads TGTGCCAGCAGCCCTCGGGACAGGGGCTACGAGCAGTACTTC. It yields the protein CASSPRDRGYEQYF.